Following are 8 T cell receptor beta chains from one sample sequenced in a study of neurological immune-mediated disorders. TCRdb analysed the 5' RACE reads with MiXCR anew, one entry per CDR3 protein. The top ten clones hold approximately 1.5% of a sample with approximately 50,000 distinct CDR3 sequences, 4.5% to 7% of them seen once. The sequencing input was CD4+ T cells from blood. Receptor source: a young woman with multiple sclerosis.

This clonotype was observed at least ten times. This sequence joins TRBV9 and TRBJ2-1; a weak D match, TRBD2 (5 bases). The germline V gene has CDR1 SGDLS and CDR2 YYNGEE. V was trimmed by 3 bases and J by 0 bases, leaving 10 bases between them. The CDR3 spans 15 residues. CDR3 region: CASSASSISYNEQFF. The CDR3 DNA sequence: TGTGCCAGCAGCGCTTCTAGCATCTCCTACAATGAGCAGTTCTTC.

This clonotype was detected ten times or more. V usage is TRBV9 and J usage is TRBJ2-3, with 7 bases that match TRBD2. V shed 0 bases and J 0 bases; nucleotides not matched to a gene: 4. This CDR3 is built from 16 residues. Germline V gene data show CDR1 as SGDLS and CDR2 as YYNGEE. CDR3 protein: CASSVGASGSTDTQYF. CDR3 nucleotide sequence: TGTGCCAGCAGCGTAGGAGCTAGCGGCAGCACAGATACGCAGTATTTT.

Ten or more counts support this clonotype. The rearrangement uses TRBV5-1 and TRBJ2-3, with D perhaps matching TRBD1 or TRBD2 (5 bases each). Germline V lookup: CDR1 SGHRS, CDR2 YFSETQ. Trimming removed 4 bases from V and 2 bases from J, with 14 bases in between. This CDR3 spans 15 amino acids. CDR3 in amino acids: CASSPGRGDTDTQYF. For the CDR3, the DNA is TGCGCCAGCAGCCCGGGACGGGGCGACACAGATACGCAGTATTTT.

Many counts were recorded for this clonotype. The V call is TRBV5-1, the J call TRBJ2-5; no clear D gene. This CDR3 comprises 14 residues. The V gene lost 4 bases and the J gene lost 1 base, with 11 bases spanning the gap. Germline lookup yields CDR1 SGHRS and CDR2 YFSETQ. The CDR3: CASSPVLVQETQYF. The CDR3 DNA reads TGCGCCAGCAGCCCGGTCCTGGTCCAAGAGACCCAGTACTTC.

This clonotype appeared many times. The rearrangement links TRBV4-3 to TRBJ2-2, with TRBD2 as a possible D gene (5 bases). The CDR3 sequence is 15 residues long. Germline assignment: CDR1 LGHNA and CDR2 YSLEER. With 1 base removed from V and 1 base from J, the gap between germline ends came to 7 bases. CDR3 bases: TGCGCCAGCAGCCAAGGTGGAGGGAACACCGGGGAGCTGTTTTTT. It is translated as CASSQGGGNTGELFF.

This clonotype has a count of ten or more. V gene TRBV19 combines with J gene TRBJ1-5; D is unclear. Trimming took off 3 bases at V and 3 bases at J, with 9 bases between the two ends. This CDR3 is 14 amino acids long. From germline, CDR1 is LNHDA and CDR2 SQIVND (reference sequence). The CDR3 DNA is TGTGCCAGTAGTATCTACGGTGACAATCAGCCCCAGCATTTT. Its protein product is CASSIYGDNQPQHF. The full variable domain, rest sourced from reference TRBV19 and TRBJ1-5, is DGGITQSPKYLFRKEGQNVTLSCEQNLNHDAMYWYRQDPGQGLRLIYYSQIVNDFQKGDIAEGYSVSREKKESFPLTVTSAQKNPTAFYLCASSIYGDNQPQHFGDGTRLSIL.

The table lists this clonotype with many counts. The rearrangement links TRBV6-2 or TRBV6-3 to TRBJ1-1, with D perhaps matching TRBD1 (5 bases). V lost 6 bases and J 4 bases, leaving 18 bases between the germline ends. The CDR3 sequence is 15 residues long. CDR1 is MNHEY, CDR2 SVGEGT, per germline. The CDR3 is CASSLREGEGTEAFF. The DNA of the CDR3 is TGTGCCAGCAGCCTCCGGGAAGGGGAGGGCACTGAAGCTTTCTTT.

This clonotype occurred many times. The chain combines TRBV20-1 with TRBJ1-2; TRBD1 matches 7 bases. This CDR3 is 18 amino acids long. With 1 base clipped from V and 0 bases from J, the junction kept 14 bases outside the gene matches. Germline assignment: CDR1 DFQATT and CDR2 SNEGSKA (reference sequence). Here the CDR3 DNA reads TGCAGTGCTAGAGGTCGTCGGCAGGGGGAGAGCGCTAACTATGGCTACACCTTC. Protein sequence: CSARGRRQGESANYGYTF.